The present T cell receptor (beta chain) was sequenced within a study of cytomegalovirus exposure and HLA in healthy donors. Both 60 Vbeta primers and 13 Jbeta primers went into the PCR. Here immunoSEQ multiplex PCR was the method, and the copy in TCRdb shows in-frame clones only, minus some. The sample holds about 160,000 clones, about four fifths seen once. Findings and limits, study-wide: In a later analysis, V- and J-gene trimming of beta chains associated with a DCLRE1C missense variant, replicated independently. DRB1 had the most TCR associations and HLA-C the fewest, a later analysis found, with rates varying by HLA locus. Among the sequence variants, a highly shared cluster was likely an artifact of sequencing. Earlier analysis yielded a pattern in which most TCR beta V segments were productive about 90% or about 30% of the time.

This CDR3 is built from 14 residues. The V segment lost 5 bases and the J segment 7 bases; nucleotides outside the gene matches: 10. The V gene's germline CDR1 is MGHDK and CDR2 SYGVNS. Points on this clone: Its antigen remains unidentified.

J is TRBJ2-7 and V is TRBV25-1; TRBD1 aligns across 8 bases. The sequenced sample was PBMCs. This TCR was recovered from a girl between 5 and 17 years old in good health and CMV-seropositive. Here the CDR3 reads CASSPGTGGQEQYF. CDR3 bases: TGTGCCAGCAGTCCGGGAACAGGGGGTCAGGAGCAGTACTTC.